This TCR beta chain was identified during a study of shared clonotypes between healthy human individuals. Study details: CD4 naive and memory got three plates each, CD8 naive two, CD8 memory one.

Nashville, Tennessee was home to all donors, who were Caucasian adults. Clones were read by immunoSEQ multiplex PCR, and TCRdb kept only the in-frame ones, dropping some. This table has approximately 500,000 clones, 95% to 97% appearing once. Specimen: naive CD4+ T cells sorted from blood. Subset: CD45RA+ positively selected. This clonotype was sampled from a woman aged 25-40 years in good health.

The DNA for the CDR3 is TGTGCCAGCAGGGGACCACCCCTGGAGACCCAGTACTTC. Translation: CASRGPPLETQYF. The genes are TRBV28 and TRBJ2-5, with D possibly being TRBD1 or TRBD2 (5 bases each). The V gene lost 6 bases and the J gene lost 5 bases, with 13 bases spanning the gap. Germline V gene sequence: CDR1 MDHEN, CDR2 SYDVKM. CDR3 length equals 13 residues.